A single T cell receptor beta chain is shown here with its context. Its target is not known. These data originate in a study of T cell responses to AZD1222 COVID-19 vaccine. Whole-study findings and limits: White British people made up most donors, females outnumbered males, and clonal diversity was possibly underestimated. A reported finding is that nearly half of spike-specific TCRs target unmutated variant regions.

The method was immunoSEQ multiplex PCR; TCRdb's version includes in-frame clones alone and lacks a portion of them. The sample contains 99,000 or so clones, around 86% of which appear only once. The CDR3 loop spans 16 amino acids. The V gene end was trimmed by 5 bases and the J gene end by 7 bases; junction bases not matched to a gene: 8. Per germline, CDR1 SEHNR and CDR2 FQNEAQ (reference sequence). This chain connects TRBV7-9 to TRBJ2-2, with 12 bases fitting TRBD1. The starting material was peripheral blood, obtained 28 days after the second dose of the MenACWY control vaccine. This TCR was sampled from an adult who received the MenACWY meningococcal vaccine as a control. The DNA of the CDR3 is TGTGCCAGCAGCGGCCGGGACAGGGGGCCAGGCGGGGAGCTGTTTTTT. It specifies CASSGRDRGPGGELFF.